Shown below are 3 T cell receptor beta chains from a single sample sequenced in a study of shared clonotypes between healthy human individuals. Using immunoSEQ multiplex PCR, the repertoire was profiled, and TCRdb retains in-frame clones only, with some absent. This sample has 600,000 to 750,000 clones, with 90% found just once. What was sequenced was memory CD8+ T cells from PBMCs. Subset indicated: CD45RO+ cells pooled with CCR7-negative TemRA cells. The receptors originated from a man younger than 35 in good health. Some clones in this sample may be carry-over from other donors' samples.

The chain is built from TRBV9 and TRBJ2-2, with D possibly being TRBD1 (5 bases). Per the germline V gene, CDR1 is SGDLS and CDR2 is YYNGEE. The length of the CDR3 is 15 residues. V shed 0 bases and J shed 6 bases, with 12 bases lying between them. CDR3: CASSVEGLVPGELFF. The CDR3, as DNA: TGTGCCAGCAGCGTAGAGGGGTTGGTGCCCGGGGAGCTGTTTTTT. The entire variable domain, with the rest obtained from reference TRBV9 and TRBJ2-2, is as follows: DSGVTQTPKHLITATGQRVTLRCSPRSGDLSVYWYQQSLDQGLQFLIQYYNGEERAKGNILERFSAQQFPDLHSELNLSSLELGDSALYFCASSVEGLVPGELFFGEGSRLTVL.

The chain carries TRBV7-2 and TRBJ2-7; 10 nucleotides line up with TRBD2. The V segment lost 4 bases and the J segment 3 bases; nucleotides outside the gene matches: 12. CDR3 length equals 17 residues. Germline assignment: CDR1 SGHTA and CDR2 FQGNSA. The CDR3 sequence: CASSSTGLWTSGYEQYF. As DNA, the CDR3 is TGTGCCAGCAGCTCGACAGGGCTATGGACTAGCGGCTACGAGCAGTACTTC.

The gene calls are TRBV18 and TRBJ2-7; 9 bases map to TRBD2. The CDR3 length is 15 residues. The ends lost 3 bases at V and 2 bases at J; junction bases unmatched: 5. The germline V gene encodes CDR1 KGHSH and CDR2 LQKENI. The CDR3 loop is CASSPSRLAAYEQYF. CDR3 sequence (DNA): TGTGCCAGCTCACCTTCGAGACTAGCGGCCTACGAGCAGTACTTC.